This T cell receptor beta chain was profiled in a study of CD8+ T cells in alopecia areata. Study summary: In an open-label trial, patients got 5 to 10 mg tofacitinib twice daily. Treatment with tofacitinib (6 to 18 months) was followed by 6 months off drug. Findings and limits, study-wide: Researchers report lesional scalp, most notably alopecia totalis/universalis, outstripped normal scalp in clonality.

Germline assignment: CDR1 SQVTM and CDR2 ANQGSEA. Trimming took off 3 bases at V and 2 bases at J, with 6 bases between the two ends. The CDR3 consists of 12 residues. Worth noting for this clone: What it binds is unknown. This same CDR3 is encoded by further DNA sequences in the sample.

Extracted RNA was reverse transcribed into cDNA, the sequencing template. Here immunoSEQ multiplex PCR was the method, and the copy in TCRdb shows in-frame clones only, minus some. Among hundreds of thousands of clones, 65% to 70% were seen once, and the ten largest hold around 1.2%. This receptor was taken from a human donor with alopecia areata. The specimen comprised CD4+ T cells sorted from blood, sampled at week 0. The chain carries TRBV29-1 and TRBJ2-3; no firm D call. DNA of the CDR3: TGCAGCGTTGATCGAGTCACAGATACGCAGTATTTT. Translated, it gives CSVDRVTDTQYF.